These 30 T cell receptor beta chains came from one sample sequenced in a study of identical twins. TCRdb re-derived calls from the 5' RACE reads in MiXCR, one entry per CDR3 protein. The sample yields 450,000 to 600,000 distinct CDR3 sequences, about 22% seen once. These data were also reused for a study on yellow fever vaccine responses in identical twins.

Specimen: CD4+ T cells sorted from blood. Receptors were obtained from a woman under 30 in good health.

The chain is built from TRBV28 and TRBJ2-5, with a weak D call TRBD2 (5 bases). This CDR3 is built from 15 residues. In germline, CDR1 is MDHEN, CDR2 SYDVKM. Trimming took 6 bases from V and 3 from J, leaving 17 bases between them. The CDR3, as DNA: TGTGCCAGCAGACCACGGACTCCCAAGGAAGAGACCCAGTACTTC. It is translated as CASRPRTPKEETQYF. The whole variable domain, remainder taken from reference TRBV28 and TRBJ2-5, is DVKVTQSSRYLVKRTGEKVFLECVQDMDHENMFWYRQDPGLGLRLIYFSYDVKMKEKGDIPEGYSVSREKKERFSLILESASTNQTSMYLCASRPRTPKEETQYFGPGTRLLVL.

The chain has TRBV12-3 or TRBV12-4 and TRBJ2-5, with 7 nucleotides matching TRBD1. The ends lost 6 bases at V and 5 bases at J; junction bases unmatched: 15. The CDR3 is 16 amino acids. As DNA, the CDR3 is TGTGCCAGCAGCCCCCGGACAGGCGAGGTGACGGAGACCCAGTACTTC. This gives the protein CASSPRTGEVTETQYF.

The chain combines TRBV4-1 with TRBJ2-1; 9 nucleotides agree with TRBD2. Germline V lookup: CDR1 MGHRA, CDR2 YSYEKL. Trimming cost V 4 bases and J 7 bases; bases outside gene matches: 5. The CDR3 is 14 residues long. The CDR3 nucleotides are TGCGCCAGCAGCCGCGGCGGACTAGCGAATGAGCAGTTCTTC. The encoded protein is CASSRGGLANEQFF.

This chain uses TRBV3-1 with TRBJ2-1; D might be TRBD2 (5 bases). Trimming shortened V by 1 base and J by 5 bases, and 18 bases separated the two germline ends. CDR3 size: 17 residues. Germline lookup yields CDR1 LGHDT and CDR2 YNNKEL (reference sequence). The CDR3 DNA reads as TGTGCCAGCAGCCAAGGTTGGCTGGGGAGTGTGGACAATGAGCAGTTCTTC. Translating it yields CASSQGWLGSVDNEQFF.

This clonotype has just a few counts. This chain joins TRBV20-1 and TRBJ2-5, with D perhaps matching TRBD1 (6 bases). This CDR3 has 13 amino acids. CDR1 is DFQATT, CDR2 SNEGSKA, per germline (reference sequence). V shed 5 bases and J shed 1 base, with 11 bases lying between them. The CDR3, as DNA: TGCAGTGCTGTACAGGGCGTCCAAGAGACCCAGTACTTC. The encoded protein is CSAVQGVQETQYF.

The J gene is TRBJ2-2, the V gene TRBV24-1; D not certain. Germline values: CDR1 KGHDR, CDR2 SFDVKD. The CDR3 extends over 14 amino acids. V was cut by 9 bases and J by 0 bases, with 10 bases left in between. CDR3 region: CATGRASNTGELFF. CDR3 DNA: TGTGCCACCGGGCGAGCGTCGAACACCGGGGAGCTGTTTTTT.

The V call is TRBV20-1, the J call TRBJ2-5; TRBD2 matches 10 bases. CDR3 size: 13 residues. Germline CDR1 DFQATT, CDR2 SNEGSKA (reference sequence). With V trimmed by 6 bases and J by 5 bases, 6 bases remained unmatched. The DNA for the CDR3 is TGCAGTGCCCAGGAGCGGGGGGGGGAGACCCAGTACTTC. It is translated as CSAQERGGETQYF.

The rearrangement joins TRBV20-1 to TRBJ2-3, with a tentative D call TRBD1 (5 bases). Germline V gene data show CDR1 as DFQATT and CDR2 as SNEGSKA (reference sequence). The V and J ends lost 2 bases and 1 base respectively, with 7 bases between them. The CDR3 consists of 13 residues. Here the CDR3 reads CSARPTGTDTQYF. The CDR3 DNA reads TGCAGTGCTAGACCGACAGGCACAGATACGCAGTATTTT.

The rearrangement joins TRBV7-9 to TRBJ2-3; TRBD2 agrees at 8 bases. Germline loops: CDR1 SEHNR, CDR2 FQNEAQ (reference sequence). The V segment lost 0 bases and the J segment 4 bases; nucleotides outside the gene matches: 9. The CDR3 is made up of 17 amino acids. Written as DNA, the CDR3 is TGTGCCAGCAGCTTAGCGCGGGACGGGGGGGCTTCAGATACGCAGTATTTT. It codes for CASSLARDGGASDTQYF. The full variable domain, rest sourced from reference TRBV7-9 and TRBJ2-3, is DTGVSQNPRHKITKRGQNVTFRCDPISEHNRLYWYRQTLGQGPEFLTYFQNEAQLEKSRLLSDRFSAERPKGSFSTLEIQRTEQGDSAMYLCASSLARDGGASDTQYFGPGTRLTVL.

V is TRBV6-1 and J is TRBJ2-1; D gene uncertain. Per the germline V gene, CDR1 is MNHNS and CDR2 is SASEGT. The CDR3 has 15 amino acids. Trimming took 7 bases from V and 5 from J, leaving 18 bases between them. CDR3 DNA: TGTGCCAGCATATTTTCCCTTAATACCCACAATGAGCAGTTCTTC. Its translation: CASIFSLNTHNEQFF.

A few counts support this clonotype. This chain connects TRBV12-3 or TRBV12-4 to TRBJ2-2; the D is unclear. Trimming removed 4 bases from V and 4 bases from J, with 10 bases in between. This CDR3 contains 14 residues. CDR3 in amino acids: CASSWEAGTGELFF. As DNA, the CDR3 is TGTGCCAGCAGTTGGGAAGCCGGCACCGGGGAGCTGTTTTTT.

The genes are TRBV24-1 and TRBJ2-1, with unresolved D. Germline CDR1 is KGHDR and CDR2 is SFDVKD. V was cut by 0 bases and J by 0 bases, with 8 bases left in between. This CDR3 region has 16 residues. The chain's CDR3 is CATSDLRTSSYNEQFF. In DNA form, the CDR3 reads TGTGCCACCAGTGATTTGCGTACCAGCTCCTACAATGAGCAGTTCTTC.

This clonotype was observed a handful of times. The chain combines TRBV6-1 with TRBJ2-4; 7 nucleotides agree with TRBD1. The V gene's germline CDR1 is MNHNS and CDR2 SASEGT. This CDR3 is built from 15 residues. The trim removed 0 bases at V and 8 bases at J, leaving 7 bases unmatched. The CDR3 protein is CASSEAQRGRDIQYF. In DNA form, the CDR3 reads TGTGCCAGCAGTGAAGCGCAGAGGGGGCGGGACATTCAGTACTTC.

The genes are TRBV11-2 and TRBJ2-1, with 7 bases that match TRBD1. This CDR3 contains 16 residues. The germline CDR1 and CDR2 sequences are SGHAT and FQNNGV. Losses at the gene ends were 6 bases for V and 0 bases for J; bases not matched to a gene: 8. In DNA form, the CDR3 reads TGTGCCAGCAGACCCCTACAGGGGACCTCCTACAATGAGCAGTTCTTC. As protein: CASRPLQGTSYNEQFF.

This chain connects TRBV29-1 to TRBJ2-7; 9 nucleotides line up with TRBD2. V lost 5 bases and J lost 7; bases outside the gene matches: 9. Germline lookup yields CDR1 SQVTM and CDR2 ANQGSEA. This CDR3 has 13 amino acids. CDR3 nucleotides: TGCAGCGTTACCGGGACTAGCCCTAGGGAGCAGTACTTC. It is translated as CSVTGTSPREQYF.

This clonotype was seen a few times. The chain recombines TRBV7-8 with TRBJ2-2; D call uncertain. V lost 1 base, J lost 0 bases, and 9 bases lay in between. Germline V gene lookup returns CDR1 SGHVS and CDR2 FQNEAQ. The CDR3 totals 16 residues. The CDR3 spells CASSLGGLANTGELFF. The DNA for the CDR3 is TGTGCCAGCAGCTTAGGTGGTCTAGCGAACACCGGGGAGCTGTTTTTT.

CDR3 sequence (DNA): TGCAGTGCTAGGCATTTGTACGAGCAGTACTTC. Encoded protein: CSARHLYEQYF. The rearrangement joins TRBV20-1 to TRBJ2-7; D uncertain. The germline V gene has CDR1 DFQATT and CDR2 SNEGSKA (reference sequence). Trimming pared 3 bases from V and 4 bases from J, leaving 7 bases between. The CDR3 runs to 11 residues.

This clonotype was observed a handful of times. The rearrangement joins TRBV20-1 to TRBJ1-2, with D tentatively TRBD1 (5 bases). The CDR3 extends over 16 amino acids. V was trimmed by 0 bases and J by 2 bases, leaving 16 bases between them. The germline gives CDR1 DFQATT, CDR2 SNEGSKA (reference sequence). The CDR3 loop reads CSARDGTSRLNYGYTF. DNA of the CDR3: TGCAGTGCTAGAGATGGGACCAGCCGTTTGAACTATGGCTACACCTTC.

This clonotype was seen only a few times. The chain carries TRBV27 and TRBJ1-6, with D possibly TRBD1 on 6 matching bases. CDR3 length equals 16 residues. CDR1 is MNHEY, CDR2 SMNVEV, per germline (reference sequence). V was shortened by 5 bases and J by 5 bases, with 16 bases between the two germline ends. The CDR3 reads CASSLRQAVDNSPLHF. The CDR3 nucleotides read TGTGCCAGCAGTCTCCGACAGGCGGTCGATAATTCACCCCTCCACTTT.

This clonotype was counted a few times. V is TRBV13 and J is TRBJ1-6; D is uncertain. CDR1 and CDR2 (germline): PRHDT, FYEKMQ (reference sequence). Trimming left V 6 bases short and J 6 bases short, with 21 bases between. This CDR3 spans 17 amino acids. CDR3: CASSRRHTSAPNSPLHF. CDR3 DNA sequence: TGTGCCAGCAGTAGACGTCACACATCGGCTCCTAATTCACCCCTCCACTTT.

There are a few counts of this clonotype. V and J are TRBV20-1 and TRBJ1-2; weak D call: TRBD1 (5 bases). Germline V gives CDR1 DFQATT, CDR2 SNEGSKA (reference sequence). V was cut by 6 bases and J by 12 bases, with 17 bases left in between. The CDR3 has 11 amino acids. In nucleotides, the CDR3 is TGCAGTGCCGCGGGACCCCAAAGCCACACCTTC. It encodes CSAAGPQSHTF.

V is TRBV21-1 and J is TRBJ2-3. TRBV21-1 is designated a pseudogene. The CDR3 is 16 residues long. For the CDR3, the DNA is TGTGCCAGCAGCAAAGGTACAGCTTGGGGCACAGATACGCAGTATTTT. Amino acid sequence: CASSKGTAWGTDTQYF.

In DNA, the CDR3 is TGTGCCAGCAGTGAAGGGTTTACAGGGGCCCCGGGCATGGAGACCCAGTACTTC. It translates to CASSEGFTGAPGMETQYF. The chain uses TRBV6-1 and TRBJ2-5; TRBD1 matches 7 bases. The CDR3 contains 18 residues. V shed 1 base and J 5 bases; nucleotides not matched to a gene: 16. The germline V gene has CDR1 MNHNS and CDR2 SASEGT.

The chain recombines TRBV12-3 or TRBV12-4 with TRBJ2-1; D remains unclear. The germline V and J ends were trimmed by 6 bases and 6 bases, with 12 bases remaining between them. The CDR3 length is 13 residues. The CDR3 is CASRQDTSNEQFF. The CDR3 coding sequence is TGTGCCAGCAGACAAGACACGTCCAATGAGCAGTTCTTC.

This clonotype was counted only a few times. The V call is TRBV29-1, the J call TRBJ2-6; the D gene is possibly TRBD1 (6 bases). Germline V lookup: CDR1 SQVTM, CDR2 ANQGSEA. V was pared by 3 bases and J by 1 base, with 10 bases between. The CDR3 runs 15 residues. The chain's CDR3 is CSVEDRRSGANVLTF. The CDR3 DNA reads TGCAGCGTTGAGGACAGACGATCTGGGGCCAACGTCCTGACTTTC.

The rearrangement joins TRBV10-3 to TRBJ2-1; TRBD1 is a possible D gene (5 bases). The V gene lost 10 bases and the J gene lost 6 bases, with 10 bases spanning the gap. CDR3 size: 11 residues. Germline V gives CDR1 ENHRY, CDR2 SYGVKD. In DNA, the CDR3 is TGTGCCACTGGAAGGGGCAATGAGCAGTTCTTC. Translated: CATGRGNEQFF.

This clonotype was counted a few times. The chain is built from TRBV10-3 and TRBJ2-4; either TRBD1 or TRBD2 may supply D (5 bases each). The CDR3 is made up of 13 amino acids. From germline, CDR1 is ENHRY and CDR2 SYGVKD. The V end was cut by 4 bases, the J end by 6 bases, with 10 bases between. Written as DNA, the CDR3 is TGTGCCATCAGTGCCCGGGACGGAAACATTCAGTACTTC. This sequence encodes CAISARDGNIQYF.

The chain has TRBV15 and TRBJ1-1, with D hard to call. The CDR3 is 14 amino acids. V dropped 7 bases and J dropped 4 bases, with 16 bases sitting between them. The germline V gene encodes CDR1 LNHNV and CDR2 YYDKDF (reference sequence). The CDR3 nucleotides are TGTGCCACCACCAAGACGGCCCGGGGCACTGAAGCTTTCTTT. Translating gives CATTKTARGTEAFF. The full variable domain, in which reference TRBV15 and TRBJ1-1 provide the parts outside the CDR3, is DAMVIQNPRYQVTQFGKPVTLSCSQTLNHNVMYWYQQKSSQAPKLLFHYYDKDFNNEADTPDNFQSRRPNTSFCFLDIRSPGLGDTAMYLCATTKTARGTEAFFGQGTRLTVV.

This clonotype has more than one count but fewer than ten. This sequence joins TRBV24-1 and TRBJ2-1; 9 bases agree with TRBD2. Germline V lookup: CDR1 KGHDR, CDR2 SFDVKD. The ends lost 7 bases at V and 6 bases at J; junction bases unmatched: 12. The CDR3 has 16 residues. CDR3 loop: CATSLSGGAGGNEQFF. CDR3 sequence (DNA): TGTGCCACCAGCCTATCGGGGGGAGCGGGGGGCAATGAGCAGTTCTTC.

This clonotype has only a few counts. The chain is built from TRBV6-1 and TRBJ2-2; a weak D match, TRBD1 (6 bases). The germline CDR1 and CDR2 sequences are MNHNS and SASEGT. The V end lost 5 bases, the J end lost 1 base, and 11 bases lay between the germline ends. This CDR3 region has 15 residues. CDR3 in amino acids: CASSQGDKNTGELFF. The CDR3 region has the DNA TGTGCCAGCAGTCAAGGGGACAAGAACACCGGGGAGCTGTTTTTT.